The clone carrying this T cell receptor (beta chain) has a count of ten or more. The antigen remains unidentified. The sample belongs to a study of T-cell memory formation after mild COVID-19. The germline V gene encodes CDR1 SGHVS and CDR2 FNYEAQ. The V and J ends lost 5 bases and 11 bases, in that order; junction bases with no gene match: 9. This CDR3 has 13 amino acids. The 5'RACE method, run with constant-segment primers, produced TCR alpha and TCR beta cDNA libraries (carrying sample barcodes and UMIs). TCRdb processed the 5' RACE reads anew with MiXCR; each CDR3 protein has one entry. The repertoire holds roughly 14,000 distinct CDR3 sequences, with roughly a fifth as singletons. Broader study findings: Later expanders leaned toward CD4+, whereas clones contracting from day 15 to 85 were balanced CD4/CD8. Cross-reactive memory apparently joined, as some responding clones appeared in pre-infection memory. CD4+ contracting clones were mainly CM and EM; CD8+ ones, EMRA.

The rearrangement joins TRBV7-6 to TRBJ2-1; 7 nucleotides match TRBD2. The sequenced sample consisted of PBMCs or a T cell subset sorted from them (not recorded which). The sequence came from an adult woman who had mild COVID-19 (a few samples of this study predate the infection). Cell type and time point are not known. The CDR3 loop is CASSATRERKQFF. CDR3 coding DNA: TGTGCCAGCAGCGCGACGCGGGAGCGGAAGCAGTTCTTC.